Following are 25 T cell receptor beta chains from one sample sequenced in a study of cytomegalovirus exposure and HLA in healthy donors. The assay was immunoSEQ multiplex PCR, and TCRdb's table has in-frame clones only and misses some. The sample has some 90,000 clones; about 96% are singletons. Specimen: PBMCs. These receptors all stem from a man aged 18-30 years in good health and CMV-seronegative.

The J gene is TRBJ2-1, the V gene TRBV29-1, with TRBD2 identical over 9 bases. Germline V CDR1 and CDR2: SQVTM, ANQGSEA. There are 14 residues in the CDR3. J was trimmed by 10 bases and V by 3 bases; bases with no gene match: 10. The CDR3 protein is CSVEAGGGFREQFF. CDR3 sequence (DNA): TGCAGCGTTGAGGCGGGAGGGGGGTTTCGAGAGCAGTTCTTC.

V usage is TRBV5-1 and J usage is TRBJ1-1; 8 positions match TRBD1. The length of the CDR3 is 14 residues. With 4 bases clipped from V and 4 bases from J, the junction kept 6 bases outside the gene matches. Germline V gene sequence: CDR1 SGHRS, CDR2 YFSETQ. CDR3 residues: CASSIQGDGTEAFF. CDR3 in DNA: TGCGCCAGCAGCATACAGGGGGACGGCACTGAAGCTTTCTTT.

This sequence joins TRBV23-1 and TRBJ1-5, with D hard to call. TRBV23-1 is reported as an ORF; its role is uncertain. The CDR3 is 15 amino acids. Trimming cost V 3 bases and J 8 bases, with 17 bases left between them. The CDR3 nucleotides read TGCGCCAGCAGTCACTATGTAAGGGCGGAGGAGCCCCAGCATTTT. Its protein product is CASSHYVRAEEPQHF.

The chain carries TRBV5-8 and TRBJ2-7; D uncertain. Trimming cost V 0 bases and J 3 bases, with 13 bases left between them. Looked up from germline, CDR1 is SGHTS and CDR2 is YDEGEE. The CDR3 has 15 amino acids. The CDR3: CASSLDVQPNYEQYV. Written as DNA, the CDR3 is TGTGCCAGCAGCTTGGATGTGCAACCGAACTACGAGCAGTACGTC.

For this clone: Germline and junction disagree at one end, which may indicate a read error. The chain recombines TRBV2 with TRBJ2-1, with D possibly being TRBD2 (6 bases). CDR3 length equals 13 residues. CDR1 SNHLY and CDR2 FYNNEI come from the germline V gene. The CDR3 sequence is CPSRGDSGGEQFF. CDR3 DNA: TGCCCCTCAAGGGGTGATAGCGGCGGTGAGCAGTTCTTC.

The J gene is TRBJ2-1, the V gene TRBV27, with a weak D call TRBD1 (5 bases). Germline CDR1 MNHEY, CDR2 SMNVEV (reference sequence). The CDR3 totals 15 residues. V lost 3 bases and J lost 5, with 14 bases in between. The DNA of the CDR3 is TGTGCCAGCAGTTTGGAAGGCAGGGTTAACAATGAGCAGTTCTTC. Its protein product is CASSLEGRVNNEQFF.

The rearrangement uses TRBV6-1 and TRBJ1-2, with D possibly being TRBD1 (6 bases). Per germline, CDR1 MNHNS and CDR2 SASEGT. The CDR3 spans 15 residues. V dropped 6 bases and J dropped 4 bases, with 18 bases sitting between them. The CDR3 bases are TGTGCCAGCAGACAGGGAGAGGGTCTAGGCTATGGCTACACCTTC. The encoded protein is CASRQGEGLGYGYTF.

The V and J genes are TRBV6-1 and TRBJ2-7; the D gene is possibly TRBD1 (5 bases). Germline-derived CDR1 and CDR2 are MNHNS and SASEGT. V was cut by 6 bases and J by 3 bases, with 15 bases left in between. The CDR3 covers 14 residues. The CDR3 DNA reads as TGTGCCAGCAGAAGGGCCTTAGGGGACTACGAGCAGTACGTC. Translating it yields CASRRALGDYEQYV.

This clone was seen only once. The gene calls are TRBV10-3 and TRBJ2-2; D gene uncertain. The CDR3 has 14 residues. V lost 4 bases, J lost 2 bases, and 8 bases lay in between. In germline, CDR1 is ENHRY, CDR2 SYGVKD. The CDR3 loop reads CAISVEVNTGELFF. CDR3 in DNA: TGTGCCATCAGTGTAGAGGTTAACACCGGGGAGCTGTTTTTT.

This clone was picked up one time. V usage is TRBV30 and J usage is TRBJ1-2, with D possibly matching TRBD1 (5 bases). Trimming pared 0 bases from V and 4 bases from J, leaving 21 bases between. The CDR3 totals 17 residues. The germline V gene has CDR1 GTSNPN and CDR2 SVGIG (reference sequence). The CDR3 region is CAWSVPGAGFQIYGYTF. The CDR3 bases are TGTGCCTGGAGTGTACCCGGGGCGGGATTCCAGATCTATGGCTACACCTTC.

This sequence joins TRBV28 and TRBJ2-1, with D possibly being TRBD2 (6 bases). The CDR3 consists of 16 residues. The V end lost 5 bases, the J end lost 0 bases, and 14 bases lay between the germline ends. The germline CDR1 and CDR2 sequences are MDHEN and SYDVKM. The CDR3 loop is CASSPYSRGSYNEQFF. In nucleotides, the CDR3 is TGTGCCAGCAGTCCGTATTCGCGGGGCTCCTACAATGAGCAGTTCTTC.

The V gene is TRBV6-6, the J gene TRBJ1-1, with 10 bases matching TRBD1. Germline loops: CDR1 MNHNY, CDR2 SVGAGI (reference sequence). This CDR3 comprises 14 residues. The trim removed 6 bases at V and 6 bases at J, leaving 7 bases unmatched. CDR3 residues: CASRPGQGRPEAFF. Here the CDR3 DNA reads TGTGCCAGCAGACCGGGACAGGGGAGGCCTGAAGCTTTCTTT.

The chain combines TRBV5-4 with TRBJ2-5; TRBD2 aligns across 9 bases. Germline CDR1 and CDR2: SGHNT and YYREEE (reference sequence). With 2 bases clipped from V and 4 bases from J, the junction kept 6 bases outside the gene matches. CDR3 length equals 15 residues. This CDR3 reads CASSFWRAGGETQYF. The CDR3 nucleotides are TGTGCCAGCAGCTTCTGGAGAGCGGGGGGAGAGACCCAGTACTTC.

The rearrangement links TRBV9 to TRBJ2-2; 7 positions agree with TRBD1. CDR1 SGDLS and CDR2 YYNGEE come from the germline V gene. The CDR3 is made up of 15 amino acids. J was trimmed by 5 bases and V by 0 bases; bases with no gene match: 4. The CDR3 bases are TGTGCCAGCAGCGTAGTGGGGACAGTTACCGGGGAGCTGTTTTTT. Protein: CASSVVGTVTGELFF. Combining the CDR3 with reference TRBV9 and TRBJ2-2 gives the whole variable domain DSGVTQTPKHLITATGQRVTLRCSPRSGDLSVYWYQQSLDQGLQFLIQYYNGEERAKGNILERFSAQQFPDLHSELNLSSLELGDSALYFCASSVVGTVTGELFFGEGSRLTVL.

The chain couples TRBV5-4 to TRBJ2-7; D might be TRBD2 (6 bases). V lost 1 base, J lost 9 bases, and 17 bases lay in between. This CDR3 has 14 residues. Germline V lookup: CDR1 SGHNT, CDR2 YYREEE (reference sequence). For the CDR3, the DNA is TGTGCCAGCAGCTTGTCGGGAGTCAACCTCCGGCAGTACTTC. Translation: CASSLSGVNLRQYF. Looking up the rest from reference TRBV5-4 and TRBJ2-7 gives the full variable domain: ETGVTQSPTHLIKTRGQQVTLRCSSQSGHNTVSWYQQALGQGPQFIFQYYREEENGRGNFPPRFSGLQFPNYSSELNVNALELDDSALYLCASSLSGVNLRQYFGPGTRLTVT.

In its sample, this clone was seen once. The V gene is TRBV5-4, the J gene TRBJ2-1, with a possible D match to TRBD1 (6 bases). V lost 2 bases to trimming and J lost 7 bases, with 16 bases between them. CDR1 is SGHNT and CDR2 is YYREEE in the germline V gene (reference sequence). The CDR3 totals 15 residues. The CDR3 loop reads CASSLIRDIANEQFF. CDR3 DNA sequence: TGTGCCAGCAGCTTAATCCGGGACATAGCTAATGAGCAGTTCTTC.

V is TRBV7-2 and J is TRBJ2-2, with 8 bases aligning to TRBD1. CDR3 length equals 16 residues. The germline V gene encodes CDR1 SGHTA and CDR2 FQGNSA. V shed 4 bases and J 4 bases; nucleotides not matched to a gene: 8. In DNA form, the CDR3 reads TGTGCCAGCAGCTACGCCCCGACAGGGGTCACCGGGGAGCTGTTTTTT. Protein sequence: CASSYAPTGVTGELFF. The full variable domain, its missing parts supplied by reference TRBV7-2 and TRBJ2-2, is GAGVSQSPSNKVTEKGKDVELRCDPISGHTALYWYRQSLGQGLEFLIYFQGNSAPDKSGLPSDRFSAERTGGSVSTLTIQRTQQEDSAVYLCASSYAPTGVTGELFFGEGSRLTVL.

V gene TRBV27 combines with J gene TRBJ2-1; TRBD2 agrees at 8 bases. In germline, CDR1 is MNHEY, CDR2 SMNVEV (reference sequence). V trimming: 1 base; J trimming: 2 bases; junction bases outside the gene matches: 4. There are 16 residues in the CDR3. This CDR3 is CASSLYTAGAYNEQFF. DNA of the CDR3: TGTGCCAGCAGTTTATACACAGCGGGAGCCTACAATGAGCAGTTCTTC.

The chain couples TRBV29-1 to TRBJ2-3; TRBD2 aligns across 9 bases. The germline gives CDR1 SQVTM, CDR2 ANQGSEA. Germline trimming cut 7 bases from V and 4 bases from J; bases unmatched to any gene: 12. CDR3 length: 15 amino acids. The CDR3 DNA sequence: TGCAGCGCTTCGCTTGGGCGGGGGGGCGCAGATACGCAGTATTTT. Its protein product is CSASLGRGGADTQYF.

The CDR3 protein is CASRRDRVTNEQFF. For the CDR3, the DNA is TGTGCCAGCAGGCGGGACAGGGTAACCAATGAGCAGTTCTTC. V usage is TRBV7-9 and J usage is TRBJ2-1; TRBD1 matches at 9 bases. Germline loops: CDR1 SEHNR, CDR2 FQNEAQ (reference sequence). V trimming: 6 bases; J trimming: 6 bases; junction bases outside the gene matches: 6. The CDR3 is 14 amino acids.

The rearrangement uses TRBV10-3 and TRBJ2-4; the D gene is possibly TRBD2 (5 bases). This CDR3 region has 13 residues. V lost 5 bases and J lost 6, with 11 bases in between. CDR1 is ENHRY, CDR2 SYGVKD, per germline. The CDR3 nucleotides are TGTGCCATCAGTTCCGGGGATAGAAACATTCAGTACTTC. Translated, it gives CAISSGDRNIQYF.

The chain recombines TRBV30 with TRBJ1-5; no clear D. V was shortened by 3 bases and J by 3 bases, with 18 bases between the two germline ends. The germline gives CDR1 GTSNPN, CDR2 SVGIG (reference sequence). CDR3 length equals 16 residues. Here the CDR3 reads CAWRPQYSQYNQPQHF. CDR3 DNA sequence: TGTGCCTGGAGGCCTCAGTACAGCCAGTACAATCAGCCCCAGCATTTT.

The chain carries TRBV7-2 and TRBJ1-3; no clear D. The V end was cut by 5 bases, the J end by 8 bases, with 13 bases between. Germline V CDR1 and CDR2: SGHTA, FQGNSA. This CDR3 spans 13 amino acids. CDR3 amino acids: CASSPDSVDTIYF. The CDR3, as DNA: TGTGCCAGCAGCCCTGACTCTGTGGACACCATATATTTT. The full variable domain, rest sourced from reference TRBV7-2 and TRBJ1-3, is GAGVSQSPSNKVTEKGKDVELRCDPISGHTALYWYRQSLGQGLEFLIYFQGNSAPDKSGLPSDRFSAERTGGSVSTLTIQRTQQEDSAVYLCASSPDSVDTIYFGEGSWLTVV.

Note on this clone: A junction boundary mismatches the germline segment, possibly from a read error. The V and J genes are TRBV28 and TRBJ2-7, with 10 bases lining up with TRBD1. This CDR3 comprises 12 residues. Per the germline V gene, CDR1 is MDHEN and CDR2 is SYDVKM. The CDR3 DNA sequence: TGTGCCAGCAGTTTGAAGAAAGGGACAGGGGTTTTC. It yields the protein CASSLKKGTGVF. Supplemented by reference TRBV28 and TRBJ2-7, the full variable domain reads DVKVTQSSRYLVKRTGEKVFLECVQDMDHENMFWYRQDPGLGLRLIYFSYDVKMKEKGDIPEGYSVSREKKERFSLILESASTNQTSMYLCASSLKKGTGVFGPGTRLTVT.

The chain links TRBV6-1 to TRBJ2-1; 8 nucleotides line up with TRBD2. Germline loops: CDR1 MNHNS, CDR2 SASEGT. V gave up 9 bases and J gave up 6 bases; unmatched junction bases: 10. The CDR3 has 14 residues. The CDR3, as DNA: TGTGCCAGGAAGAGCGGGAGAGAGGGCAATGAGCAGTTCTTC. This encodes CARKSGREGNEQFF.